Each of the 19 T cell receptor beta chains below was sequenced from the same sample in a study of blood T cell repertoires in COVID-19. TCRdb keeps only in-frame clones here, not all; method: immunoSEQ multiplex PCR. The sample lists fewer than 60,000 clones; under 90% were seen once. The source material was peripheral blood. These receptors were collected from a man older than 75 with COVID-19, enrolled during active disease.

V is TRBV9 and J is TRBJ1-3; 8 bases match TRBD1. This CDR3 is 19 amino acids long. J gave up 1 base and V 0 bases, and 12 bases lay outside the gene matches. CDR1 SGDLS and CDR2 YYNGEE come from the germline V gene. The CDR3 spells CASSVGPEGRGLSGNTIYF. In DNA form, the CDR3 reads TGTGCCAGCAGCGTAGGACCGGAGGGCAGGGGGCTTTCTGGAAACACCATATATTTT.

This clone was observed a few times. The DNA of the CDR3 is TGTGCCAGCTCACTCCTGGCAGATGAAGCTTTCTTT. Translated, it gives CASSLLADEAFF. This chain connects TRBV18 to TRBJ1-1; no firm D call. Trimming took 4 bases from V and 7 from J, leaving 10 bases between them. This CDR3 region has 12 residues. CDR1 and CDR2 from the germline V gene are KGHSH and LQKENI.

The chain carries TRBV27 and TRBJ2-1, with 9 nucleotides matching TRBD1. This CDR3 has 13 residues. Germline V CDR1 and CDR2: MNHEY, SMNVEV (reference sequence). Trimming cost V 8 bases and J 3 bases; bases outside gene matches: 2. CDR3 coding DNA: TGTGCCAGCCGGGACAGGGACTACAATGAGCAGTTCTTC. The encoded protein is CASRDRDYNEQFF.

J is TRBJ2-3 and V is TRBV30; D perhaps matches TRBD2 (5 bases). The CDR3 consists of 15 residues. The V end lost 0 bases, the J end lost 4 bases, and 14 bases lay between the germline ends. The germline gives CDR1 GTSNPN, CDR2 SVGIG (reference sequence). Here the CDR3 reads CAWSVRPERADTQYF. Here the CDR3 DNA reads TGTGCCTGGAGTGTACGCCCAGAGAGGGCAGATACGCAGTATTTT.

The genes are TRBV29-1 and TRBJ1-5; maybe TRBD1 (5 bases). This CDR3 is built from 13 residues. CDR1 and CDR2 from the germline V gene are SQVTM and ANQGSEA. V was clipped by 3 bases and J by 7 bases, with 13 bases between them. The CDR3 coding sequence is TGCAGCGTTGAGAGCAGGGAAGGCCAGCCCCAGCATTTT. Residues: CSVESREGQPQHF.

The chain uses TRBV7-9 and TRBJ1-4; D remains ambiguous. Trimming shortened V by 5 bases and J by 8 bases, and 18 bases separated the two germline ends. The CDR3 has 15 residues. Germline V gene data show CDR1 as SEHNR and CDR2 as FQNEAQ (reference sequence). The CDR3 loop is CASSPSGPPGEKLFF. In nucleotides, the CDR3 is TGTGCCAGCAGCCCGAGTGGGCCCCCGGGGGAAAAACTGTTTTTT.

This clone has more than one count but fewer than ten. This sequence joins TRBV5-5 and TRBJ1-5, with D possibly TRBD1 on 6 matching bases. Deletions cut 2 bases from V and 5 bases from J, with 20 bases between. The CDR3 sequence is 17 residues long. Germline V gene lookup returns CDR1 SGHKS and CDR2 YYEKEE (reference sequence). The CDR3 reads CASSFRPGPGADQPQHF. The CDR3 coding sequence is TGTGCCAGCAGCTTCCGTCCGGGCCCAGGGGCGGATCAGCCCCAGCATTTT.

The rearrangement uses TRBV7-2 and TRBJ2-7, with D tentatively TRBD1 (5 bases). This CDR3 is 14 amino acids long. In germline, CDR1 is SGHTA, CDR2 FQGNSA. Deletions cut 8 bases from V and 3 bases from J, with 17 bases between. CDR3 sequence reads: CASGALLGYYEQYF. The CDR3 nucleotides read TGTGCCAGCGGGGCCCTGCTGGGGTACTACGAGCAGTACTTC. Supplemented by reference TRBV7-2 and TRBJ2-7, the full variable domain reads GAGVSQSPSNKVTEKGKDVELRCDPISGHTALYWYRQSLGQGLEFLIYFQGNSAPDKSGLPSDRFSAERTGGSVSTLTIQRTQQEDSAVYLCASGALLGYYEQYFGPGTRLTVT.

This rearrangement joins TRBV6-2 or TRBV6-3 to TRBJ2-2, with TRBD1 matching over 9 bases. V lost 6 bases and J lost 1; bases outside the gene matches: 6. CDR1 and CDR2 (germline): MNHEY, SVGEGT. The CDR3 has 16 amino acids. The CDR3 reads CASSPGTGWNTGELFF. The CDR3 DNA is TGTGCCAGCAGCCCGGGGACAGGGTGGAACACCGGGGAGCTGTTTTTT.

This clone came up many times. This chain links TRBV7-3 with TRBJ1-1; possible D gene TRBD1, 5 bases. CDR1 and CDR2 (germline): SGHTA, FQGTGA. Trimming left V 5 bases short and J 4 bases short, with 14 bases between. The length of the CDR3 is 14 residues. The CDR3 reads CASSPRGGTTEAFF. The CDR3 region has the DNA TGTGCCAGCAGCCCCCGTGGGGGGACCACTGAAGCTTTCTTT.

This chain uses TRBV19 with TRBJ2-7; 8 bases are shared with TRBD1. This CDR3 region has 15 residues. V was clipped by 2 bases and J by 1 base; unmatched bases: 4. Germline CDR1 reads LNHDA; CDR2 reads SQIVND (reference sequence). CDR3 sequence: CASSISGQGSYEQYF. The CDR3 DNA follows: TGTGCCAGTAGTATATCTGGACAGGGATCCTACGAGCAGTACTTC.

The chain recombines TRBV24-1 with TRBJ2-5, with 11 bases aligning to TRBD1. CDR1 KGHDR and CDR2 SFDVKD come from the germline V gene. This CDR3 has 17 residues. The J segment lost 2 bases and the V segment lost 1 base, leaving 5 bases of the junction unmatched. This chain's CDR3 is CATSDFRDRGIQETQYF. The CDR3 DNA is TGTGCCACCAGTGATTTCCGGGACAGGGGGATTCAAGAGACCCAGTACTTC.

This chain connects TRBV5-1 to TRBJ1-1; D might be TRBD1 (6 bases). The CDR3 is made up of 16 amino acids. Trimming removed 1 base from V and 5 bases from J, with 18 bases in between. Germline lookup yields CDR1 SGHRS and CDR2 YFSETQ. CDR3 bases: TGCGCCAGCAGCTTGATGGGAGGGGGGATGGGGACTGAAGCTTTCTTT. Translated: CASSLMGGGMGTEAFF. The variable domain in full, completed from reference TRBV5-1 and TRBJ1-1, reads KAGVTQTPRYLIKTRGQQVTLSCSPISGHRSVSWYQQTPGQGLQFLFEYFSETQRNKGNFPGRFSGRQFSNSRSEMNVSTLELGDSALYLCASSLMGGGMGTEAFFGQGTRLTVV.

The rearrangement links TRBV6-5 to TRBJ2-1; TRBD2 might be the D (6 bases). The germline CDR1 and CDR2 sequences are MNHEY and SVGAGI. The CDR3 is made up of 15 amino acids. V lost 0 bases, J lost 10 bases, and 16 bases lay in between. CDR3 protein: CASSYSGSIRGEQFF. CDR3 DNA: TGTGCCAGCAGTTACTCTGGCTCAATCCGGGGGGAGCAGTTCTTC.

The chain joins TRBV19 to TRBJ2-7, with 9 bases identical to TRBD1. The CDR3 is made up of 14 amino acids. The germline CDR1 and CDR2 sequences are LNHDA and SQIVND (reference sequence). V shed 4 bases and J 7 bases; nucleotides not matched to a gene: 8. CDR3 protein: CASSRWTGEREQYF. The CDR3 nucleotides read TGTGCCAGTAGTAGATGGACAGGGGAGAGGGAGCAGTACTTC.

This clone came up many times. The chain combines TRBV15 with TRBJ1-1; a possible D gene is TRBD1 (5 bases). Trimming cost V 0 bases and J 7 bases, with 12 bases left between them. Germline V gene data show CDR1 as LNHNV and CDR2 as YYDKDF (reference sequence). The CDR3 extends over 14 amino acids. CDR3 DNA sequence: TGTGCCACCAGCAGAGATTTTGGGGGGTTTGAAGCTTTCTTT. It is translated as CATSRDFGGFEAFF.

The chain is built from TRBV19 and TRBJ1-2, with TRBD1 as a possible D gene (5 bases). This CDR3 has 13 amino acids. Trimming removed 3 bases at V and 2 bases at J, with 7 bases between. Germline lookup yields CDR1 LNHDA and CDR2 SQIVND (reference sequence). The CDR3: CASSIRQNYGYTF. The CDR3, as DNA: TGTGCCAGTAGTATTAGACAGAACTATGGCTACACCTTC. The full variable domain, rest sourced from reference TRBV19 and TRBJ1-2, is DGGITQSPKYLFRKEGQNVTLSCEQNLNHDAMYWYRQDPGQGLRLIYYSQIVNDFQKGDIAEGYSVSREKKESFPLTVTSAQKNPTAFYLCASSIRQNYGYTFGSGTRLTVV.

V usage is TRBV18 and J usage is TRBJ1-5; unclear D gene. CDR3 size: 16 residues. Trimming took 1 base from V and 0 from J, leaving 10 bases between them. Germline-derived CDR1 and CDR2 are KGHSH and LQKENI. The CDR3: CASSPLGRNSNQPQHF. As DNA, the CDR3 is TGTGCCAGCTCACCACTGGGCAGAAATAGCAATCAGCCCCAGCATTTT.

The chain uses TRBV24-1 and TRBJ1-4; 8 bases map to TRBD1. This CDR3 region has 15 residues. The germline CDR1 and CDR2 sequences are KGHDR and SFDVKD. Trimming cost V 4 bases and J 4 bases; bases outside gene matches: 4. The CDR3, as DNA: TGTGCCACCAGTGACTCCGACAGGGGTAATGAAAAACTGTTTTTT. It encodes CATSDSDRGNEKLFF.